A selection of T cell receptor beta chains follows, all from one sample in a study of blood T cell repertoires in COVID-19. Assay used: immunoSEQ multiplex PCR; TCRdb lists only in-frame clones, some missing. The sample consists of approximately 210,000 clones, approximately 81% of them appearing once. The material sequenced was peripheral blood. The receptors originated from a woman of 80 years or more with acute or convalescent COVID-19. Both conserved end residues are part of each CDR3. D genes are given only for firm matches. Size is stated for part of the rows, as once, few or many counts, or as a class when the clone is expanded.

v_gene	abundance	len	d_gene	j_gene	CDR3aa	CDR3nt
TRBV27	NA	16	TRBD2	TRBJ2-2	CATRGTGTANTGELFF	TGTGCCACGCGGGGGACCGGGACGGCCAACACCGGGGAGCTGTTTTTT
TRBV2	NA	14	NA	TRBJ1-2	CASSSTGPRDGYTF	TGTGCCAGCAGTAGTACAGGGCCTAGGGATGGCTACACCTTC
TRBV10-3	NA	13	TRBD1	TRBJ2-7	CASSGTDLYEQYF	TGTGCCTCCTCCGGGACAGACCTCTACGAGCAGTACTTC
TRBV24-1	NA	14	NA	TRBJ2-3	CATSDFESTDTQYF	TGTGCCACCAGTGATTTTGAGAGCACAGATACGCAGTATTTT
TRBV12-3/TRBV12-4	NA	13	TRBD1	TRBJ2-1	CASRLSGGHEQFF	TGTGCCAGCAGACTCTCAGGGGGACATGAGCAGTTCTTC
TRBV5-1	NA	13	NA	TRBJ1-1	CASSSAGDTEAFF	TGCGCCAGTAGTTCGGCAGGGGACACTGAAGCTTTCTTT
TRBV2	few	15	TRBD1	TRBJ1-2	CASSAAGTGGYGYTF	TGTGCCAGCAGTGCGGCCGGGACAGGGGGCTATGGCTACACCTTC
TRBV5-4	NA	14	TRBD1	TRBJ1-2	CASSSDRGDYGYTF	TGTGCCAGCAGCTCGGACAGGGGAGACTATGGCTACACCTTC
TRBV7-8	NA	12	NA	TRBJ1-2	CASSPLLEGYTF	TGTGCCAGCAGCCCACTACTGGAAGGCTACACCTTC
TRBV18	once	13	NA	TRBJ1-1	CASSMREDTEAFF	TGTGCCAGCTCAATGAGGGAAGACACTGAAGCTTTCTTT
TRBV18	once	15	TRBD1	TRBJ2-6	CASSTGGAGANVLTF	TGTGCCAGCTCGACAGGGGGCGCTGGGGCCAACGTCCTGACTTTC
TRBV12-3/TRBV12-4	NA	13	TRBD1	TRBJ2-1	CAVGGTGRNEQFF	TGTGCCGTCGGCGGGACAGGGCGGAATGAGCAGTTCTTC
TRBV7-8	NA	12	NA	TRBJ1-1	CASSLARPEAFF	TGTGCCAGCAGCTTAGCGAGGCCTGAAGCTTTCTTT
TRBV2	NA	15	TRBD2	TRBJ2-2	CASSASGGGTGELFF	TGTGCCAGCAGTGCTAGCGGGGGAGGCACCGGGGAGCTGTTTTTT
TRBV12-3/TRBV12-4	NA	11	NA	TRBJ2-3	CASSFSGTQYF	TGTGCCAGCAGTTTCAGTGGTACGCAGTATTTT
TRBV27	NA	15	NA	TRBJ2-1	CASSLSRGANNEQFF	TGTGCCAGCAGTTTAAGTCGCGGGGCAAACAATGAGCAGTTCTTC
TRBV5-4	NA	18	NA	TRBJ1-1	CASSQATGRAAPNTEAFF	TGTGCCAGCAGCCAAGCTACAGGGCGTGCCGCGCCGAACACTGAAGCTTTCTTT
TRBV5-8	NA	14	TRBD1	TRBJ2-7	CASSPGGLAYEQYF	TGTGCCAGCAGCCCAGGGGGCTTGGCCTACGAGCAGTACTTC
TRBV18	NA	16	NA	TRBJ2-1	CASSPPLQSSYNEQFF	TGTGCCAGCTCACCACCTTTACAGAGCTCCTACAATGAGCAGTTCTTC
TRBV12-3/TRBV12-4	NA	11	NA	TRBJ2-1	CASSLRGPQFF	TGTGCCAGCAGTTTAAGGGGTCCGCAGTTCTTC
TRBV5-6	NA	14	NA	TRBJ1-1	CASSFLSGVAEAFF	TGTGCCAGCAGCTTTCTATCAGGGGTGGCGGAGGCTTTCTTT
TRBV27	NA	15	TRBD1	TRBJ2-1	CASRVDRGTYNEQFF	TGTGCCAGCAGGGTGGACAGGGGTACCTACAATGAGCAGTTCTTC
TRBV5-1	NA	14	NA	TRBJ1-1	CASSLLDQGTEAFF	TGCGCCAGCAGCCTCTTGGACCAGGGGACTGAAGCTTTCTTT
TRBV14	once	18	NA	TRBJ1-6	CASSHGGTASSYNSPLHF	TGTGCCAGCAGCCACGGGGGGACCGCGAGCTCCTATAATTCACCCCTCCACTTT
TRBV19	NA	12	NA	TRBJ1-2	CASSGGGSGYTF	TGTGCCAGTAGTGGCGGGGGTTCGGGCTACACCTTC
TRBV19	NA	14	NA	TRBJ1-5	CASSMTGSSQPQHF	TGTGCCAGTAGTATGACAGGCAGTTCTCAGCCCCAGCATTTT
TRBV4-1	NA	13	NA	TRBJ1-1	CASSQTMNTEAFF	TGCGCCAGCAGCCAAACAATGAACACTGAAGCTTTCTTT
TRBV20-1	NA	9	NA	TRBJ1-2	CSAGDGYTF	TGCAGTGCAGGGGATGGCTACACCTTC
TRBV5-4	NA	15	TRBD1	TRBJ2-7	CASSGDLTGGNEQYF	TGTGCCAGCAGCGGGGACCTGACAGGGGGGAACGAGCAGTACTTC
TRBV6-1	NA	14	NA	TRBJ1-1	CASSEGLLNTEAFF	TGTGCCAGCAGTGAAGGTCTCCTGAACACTGAAGCTTTCTTT
TRBV24-1	NA	15	TRBD1	TRBJ1-1	CATSDPAGGNTEAFF	TGTGCCACCAGTGACCCCGCAGGGGGGAACACTGAAGCTTTCTTT
TRBV6-5	NA	14	TRBD2	TRBJ2-1	CATGRESSYNEQFF	TGTGCCACCGGGCGGGAGAGCTCCTACAATGAGCAGTTCTTC
TRBV6-1	once	16	TRBD1	TRBJ1-1	CASSARGGQGNTEAFF	TGTGCCAGCAGTGCCAGGGGGGGACAGGGGAACACTGAAGCTTTCTTT
TRBV6-2/TRBV6-3	NA	15	TRBD2	TRBJ2-1	CASSLSGGAYNEQFF	TGTGCCAGCAGCCTTAGCGGGGGGGCCTACAATGAGCAGTTCTTC
TRBV7-3	NA	16	TRBD2	TRBJ2-2	CASSLSSGANTGELFF	TGTGCCAGCAGCCTCTCTAGCGGGGCAAACACCGGGGAGCTGTTTTTT
TRBV20-1	NA	14	NA	TRBJ1-5	CSASYRLSNQPQHF	TGCAGTGCTAGTTACAGGCTTAGCAATCAGCCCCAGCATTTT
TRBV5-1	once	15	TRBD2	TRBJ2-3	CASSLGASGVDTQYF	TGCGCCAGCAGCTTGGGGGCTAGCGGGGTGGATACGCAGTATTTT
TRBV28	NA	16	NA	TRBJ1-1	CASSIAPRGAPAEAFF	TGTGCCAGCAGTATTGCTCCCCGGGGGGCACCGGCTGAAGCTTTCTTT
TRBV18	NA	16	TRBD2	TRBJ2-3	CASSPGTSGDADTQYF	TGTGCCAGCTCACCCGGGACTAGCGGGGACGCAGATACGCAGTATTTT
TRBV6-5	NA	15	TRBD1	TRBJ2-7	CASAAARDRSYEQYF	TGTGCCAGCGCAGCAGCCCGGGACAGATCCTACGAGCAGTACTTC
TRBV5-1	NA	15	NA	TRBJ1-1	CASSLGQGISTEAFF	TGCGCCAGCAGCTTGGGTCAGGGAATAAGCACTGAAGCTTTCTTT
TRBV27	NA	16	NA	TRBJ2-2	CASSPTVRGNTGELFF	TGTGCCAGCAGTCCGACAGTAAGGGGGAACACCGGGGAGCTGTTTTTT
TRBV28	NA	13	NA	TRBJ2-7	CASSLAGFYEQYF	TGTGCCAGCAGTTTGGCAGGGTTCTACGAGCAGTACTTC
TRBV3-1/TRBV3-2	NA	13	NA	TRBJ1-2	CASSQEETYGYTF	TGTGCCAGCAGCCAAGAGGAGACCTATGGCTACACCTTC